The T cell receptor beta chain described here comes from a study of response to subunit inactivated influenza vaccine. Findings and caveats of the study: Only a handful of new T cells, the authors suggested, are recruited with each seasonal influenza vaccination.

From germline, CDR1 is SGHTA and CDR2 FQGNSA. The ends lost 11 bases at V and 4 bases at J; junction bases unmatched: 6. The CDR3 extends over 14 amino acids. This clonotype appeared a few times. Its specificity is not known. TCRdb re-derived calls from the RT-PCR reads in MiXCR, one entry per CDR3 protein. The repertoire includes roughly 780,000 distinct CDR3 sequences, roughly 20% of them detected once, and approximately 10% sits in the top ten. The starting material was PBMCs from blood, obtained 5 days after vaccination. This receptor was taken from a man between 50 and 59 years old who received an inactivated influenza vaccine. The chain combines TRBV7-2 with TRBJ2-3; TRBD2 aligns across 13 bases. The CDR3 bases are TGTGCCGGATCACTAGCGGGAGGGGCAGATACGCAGTATTTT. Protein: CAGSLAGGADTQYF. Full variable domain (rest looked up from reference TRBV7-2 and TRBJ2-3): GAGVSQSPSNKVTEKGKDVELRCDPISGHTALYWYRQSLGQGLEFLIYFQGNSAPDKSGLPSDRFSAERTGGSVSTLTIQRTQQEDSAVYLCAGSLAGGADTQYFGPGTRLTVL.